Listed below are T cell receptor beta chains from one sample, sequenced in a study of blood T cell repertoires in COVID-19. TCRdb's table, derived via immunoSEQ multiplex PCR, lists solely in-frame clones and lacks some. The table lists fewer than 350,000 clones, around 90% of them singletons. Sequenced: peripheral blood. The receptors shown here come from a woman in her twenties or thirties with COVID-19, enrolled during active disease. The CDR3 runs from the conserved cysteine through the conserved F or W. The D gene is left open where the match is weak. For some rows the clone size is stated as once, few or many, or as a class when expanded; others skip it.

D gene,J gene,V gene,clone size,CDR3 protein,CDR3 DNA
.,TRBJ1-2,TRBV7-9,once,CASSLDLPAGGYTF,TGTGCCAGCAGCTTAGATTTACCAGCAGGTGGCTACACCTTC
.,TRBJ2-7,TRBV5-1,few,CASSPGDYSYEQYF,TGCGCCAGCAGCCCTGGCGACTACTCCTACGAGCAGTACTTC
.,TRBJ1-4,TRBV6-5,.,CASSPGEKLFF,TGTGCCAGCAGTCCAGGTGAAAAACTGTTTTTT
TRBD2,TRBJ2-2,TRBV5-1,.,CASSPRTSGRPGELFF,TGCGCCAGCAGCCCCAGGACTAGCGGGCGACCCGGGGAGCTGTTTTTT
TRBD1,TRBJ1-5,TRBV6-5,few,CASTSDRARQPQHF,TGTGCCAGCACCTCCGACAGGGCGAGGCAGCCCCAGCATTTT
.,TRBJ2-1,TRBV5-1,.,CASSLEGGLSDEQFF,TGCGCCAGCAGCTTGGAAGGGGGTCTCTCGGATGAGCAGTTCTTC
TRBD1,TRBJ1-2,TRBV28,.,CASSLMRTGDGYTF,TGTGCCAGCAGTTTAATGCGAACAGGGGATGGCTACACCTTC
.,TRBJ1-5,TRBV4-1,.,CASSQGSGDNQPQHF,TGCGCCAGCAGCCAAGGTTCAGGGGACAATCAGCCCCAGCATTTT
TRBD1,TRBJ2-7,TRBV5-1,.,CASSEGQGNHEQYF,TGCGCCAGCAGCGAAGGACAGGGGAACCACGAGCAGTACTTC
.,TRBJ2-7,TRBV28,.,CASSPTRNEQYF,TGTGCCAGCAGCCCCACTAGGAACGAGCAGTACTTC
TRBD1,TRBJ2-1,TRBV5-6,.,CASSVQGFIDEQFF,TGTGCCAGCAGCGTACAGGGGTTCATCGATGAGCAGTTCTTC
.,TRBJ2-7,TRBV6-2/TRBV6-3,few,CASSSSTGEDFHEQYF,.
.,TRBJ1-1,TRBV18,once,CASSGGGGSTEAFF,TGTGCCAGCTCTGGGGGAGGGGGAAGTACTGAAGCTTTCTTT
.,TRBJ2-5,TRBV28,.,CASALGGNQETQYF,TGTGCCAGCGCATTGGGCGGGAACCAAGAGACCCAGTACTTC
TRBD1,TRBJ2-1,TRBV18,.,CASSPAGGNEQFF,TGTGCCAGCTCACCAGCAGGGGGCAATGAGCAGTTCTTC
.,TRBJ1-1,TRBV29-1,.,CSVSANAEAFF,TGCAGCGTCTCAGCGAACGCTGAAGCTTTCTTT
TRBD2,TRBJ2-1,TRBV29-1,.,CSVPGRETPEQFF,TGCAGCGTGCCGGGGCGGGAGACACCTGAGCAGTTCTTC
.,TRBJ1-6,TRBV4-1,.,CASSQDRFSPLHF,TGCGCCAGCAGCCAAGACAGGTTTTCACCCCTCCACTTT
.,TRBJ1-4,TRBV2,.,CASSVDEKLFF,TGTGCCAGCAGTGTAGATGAAAAACTGTTTTTT
.,TRBJ2-3,TRBV29-1,once,CSVRQVLSTDTQYF,TGCAGCGTTAGACAGGTTTTAAGCACAGATACGCAGTATTTT
.,TRBJ1-5,TRBV6-6,.,CASSYSGEGTPQHF,TGTGCCAGCAGTTACTCAGGGGAGGGTACGCCCCAGCATTTT
TRBD2,TRBJ2-3,TRBV5-1,.,CASSLDLAADTQYF,TGCGCCAGCAGCTTGGACCTAGCGGCAGATACGCAGTATTTT
.,TRBJ2-1,TRBV7-3,.,CASSPTAGVGSEQFF,TGTGCCAGCAGCCCCACAGCGGGTGTGGGGAGTGAGCAGTTCTTC
.,TRBJ1-4,TRBV4-3,.,CASSLSGGKGEKLFF,TGCGCCAGCAGCCTAAGCGGAGGGAAGGGAGAAAAACTGTTTTTT
.,TRBJ2-1,TRBV5-1,.,CASSLAPGERYNEQFF,TGCGCCAGCAGCTTGGCCCCGGGAGAGCGCTACAATGAGCAGTTCTTC
TRBD1,TRBJ1-2,TRBV6-5,.,CASRLNLGGGYTF,TGTGCCAGCAGACTCAACCTAGGGGGCGGCTACACCTTC
.,TRBJ2-7,TRBV9,once,CASSVEGRLAPYEQYF,TGTGCCAGCAGCGTAGAGGGGAGGCTAGCGCCGTACGAGCAGTACTTC
.,TRBJ1-1,TRBV4-1,.,CASSQVKGVSEAFF,TGCGCCAGCAGCCAAGTGAAGGGGGTCTCTGAAGCTTTCTTT
TRBD2,TRBJ2-5,TRBV7-9,.,CASSPTLAGDETQYF,TGTGCCAGCAGCCCCACCCTAGCGGGAGATGAGACCCAGTACTTC
TRBD1,TRBJ2-2,TRBV6-2/TRBV6-3,.,CASSSLRTGKSNTGELFF,TGTGCCAGCAGTTCTCTGAGGACAGGTAAGTCGAACACCGGGGAGCTGTTTTTT
.,TRBJ1-6,TRBV6-4,few,CASSETQYNSPLHF,TGTGCCAGCAGTGAGACTCAATATAATTCACCCCTCCACTTT
.,TRBJ1-6,TRBV7-2,.,CASSSPGGSSYNSPLHF,TGTGCCAGCAGCTCCCCCGGGGGGAGCTCCTATAATTCACCCCTCCACTTT
.,TRBJ2-3,TRBV28,.,CASTTRGGGTDTQYF,TGTGCCAGCACCACTCGAGGGGGGGGCACAGATACGCAGTATTTT
.,TRBJ2-3,TRBV25-1,.,CASSAHGSTTDTQYF,TGTGCCAGCAGTGCCCACGGGAGTACCACAGATACGCAGTATTTT
.,TRBJ1-4,TRBV30,.,CAWSKREKLFF,TGTGCCTGGAGTAAGAGGGAAAAACTGTTTTTT
TRBD1,TRBJ1-2,TRBV6-2/TRBV6-3,.,CASSLYRGGGYGYTF,TGTGCCAGCAGTCTCTACAGGGGGGGAGGCTATGGCTACACCTTC
TRBD2,TRBJ2-2,TRBV7-2,.,CASSLPLAASTGELFF,TGTGCCAGCAGCTTGCCTCTAGCGGCATCCACCGGGGAGCTGTTTTTT
TRBD2,TRBJ2-2,TRBV6-5,few,CASCGRLEGGELFF,TGTGCCAGCTGCGGGAGATTGGAGGGCGGGGAGCTGTTTTTT
.,TRBJ2-1,TRBV2,.,CASRTPGQSSYNEQFF,TGTGCCAGCAGGACCCCAGGTCAGTCATCCTACAATGAGCAGTTCTTC
TRBD2,TRBJ2-1,TRBV9,.,CASSVGWGASGILYNEQFF,TGTGCCAGCAGCGTAGGATGGGGGGCTAGCGGGATCTTATACAATGAGCAGTTCTTC
TRBD2,TRBJ2-3,TRBV10-3,.,CAMSAGGSSTDTQYF,TGTGCCATGAGTGCGGGAGGATCTAGCACAGATACGCAGTATTTT
.,TRBJ1-1,TRBV6-5,.,CASSMRTRTEAFF,TGTGCCAGCAGCATGAGGACTAGAACTGAAGCTTTCTTT
.,TRBJ1-1,TRBV5-4,.,CASSLAPGNTEAFF,TGTGCCAGCAGCTTGGCGCCCGGGAACACTGAAGCTTTCTTT